Shown below are 32 T cell receptor beta chains from a single sample sequenced in a study of blood T cell repertoires in COVID-19. Assay: immunoSEQ multiplex PCR; the TCRdb copy retains only in-frame clones and omits some. The sample carries over 55,000 clones, about 82% recorded once. The sequencing input was PBMCs or T cells enriched from blood (not recorded which). These TCRs come from a woman aged 40-49 years with acute COVID-19.

V usage is TRBV28 and J usage is TRBJ2-5; TRBD2 agrees at 7 bases. CDR1 is MDHEN and CDR2 is SYDVKM in the germline V gene. V was pared by 7 bases and J by 6 bases, with 11 bases of the junction left unmatched. This CDR3 comprises 14 residues. In DNA form, the CDR3 reads TGTGCCAGCATTCAAACTAGCGATAAGAAGACCCAGTACTTC. Amino acid sequence: CASIQTSDKKTQYF.

This chain links TRBV29-1 with TRBJ1-4; 8 bases are a match to TRBD1. Germline V CDR1 and CDR2: SQVTM, ANQGSEA. This CDR3 has 12 residues. With 4 bases clipped from V and 5 bases from J, the junction kept 0 bases outside the gene matches. In DNA form, the CDR3 reads TGCAGCGTTGGGACAGGGAATGAAAAACTGTTTTTT. The encoded protein is CSVGTGNEKLFF.

The J gene is TRBJ2-6, the V gene TRBV3-1 (or the pseudogene TRBV3-2), with 7 bases matching TRBD1. Losses at the gene ends were 1 base for V and 0 bases for J; bases not matched to a gene: 9. This CDR3 comprises 19 residues. Germline CDR1 and CDR2: LGHDT and YNNKEL (reference sequence). This CDR3 is CASSQGLQGLSSGANVLTF. The DNA for the CDR3 is TGTGCCAGCAGCCAAGGCCTACAGGGGCTAAGCTCTGGGGCCAACGTCCTGACTTTC.

The chain combines TRBV10-3 with TRBJ2-2, with TRBD2 matching 9 bases. The CDR3 loop spans 15 amino acids. The ends lost 10 bases at V and 0 bases at J; junction bases unmatched: 6. In germline, CDR1 is ENHRY, CDR2 SYGVKD. CDR3 amino acids: CASQTSGSNTGELFF. CDR3 bases: TGTGCCAGCCAGACTAGCGGATCGAACACCGGGGAGCTGTTTTTT.

The rearrangement joins TRBV13 to TRBJ2-1, with 10 nucleotides matching TRBD1. The CDR3 totals 15 residues. Germline V gene lookup returns CDR1 PRHDT and CDR2 FYEKMQ (reference sequence). With V trimmed by 5 bases and J by 4 bases, 5 bases remained unmatched. CDR3 sequence: CASSRRDRGYNEQFF. CDR3 nucleotides: TGTGCCAGCAGCCGACGGGACAGGGGATACAATGAGCAGTTCTTC.

The genes are TRBV29-1 and TRBJ2-3; D uncertain. Germline V gene lookup returns CDR1 SQVTM and CDR2 ANQGSEA. The V end lost 6 bases, the J end lost 0 bases, and 4 bases lay between the germline ends. The CDR3 is made up of 11 amino acids. As DNA, the CDR3 is TGCAGCGTCGGGAGCACAGATACGCAGTATTTT. Residues: CSVGSTDTQYF.

The chain links TRBV13 to TRBJ2-1, with 10 bases identical to TRBD2. The J segment lost 4 bases and the V segment lost 3 bases, leaving 3 bases of the junction unmatched. CDR3 length: 15 amino acids. CDR1 and CDR2 (germline): PRHDT, FYEKMQ (reference sequence). CDR3 protein: CASSFFSGGYNEQFF. Here the CDR3 DNA reads TGTGCCAGCAGCTTTTTTAGCGGGGGGTACAATGAGCAGTTCTTC.

This clone has just a few counts. This chain links TRBV5-1 with TRBJ2-5; D is unresolved. Between the trimmed V and J ends, which lost 4 bases and 5 bases, there was a span of 18 bases. Germline CDR1 reads SGHRS; CDR2 reads YFSETQ. There are 15 residues in the CDR3. This CDR3 reads CASSMTDDPGETQYF. The CDR3 region has the DNA TGCGCCAGCAGCATGACTGATGATCCCGGGGAGACCCAGTACTTC.

The chain employs TRBV28 and TRBJ2-7, with D possibly TRBD2 on 6 matching bases. CDR1 MDHEN and CDR2 SYDVKM come from the germline V gene. Trimming stripped 4 bases from V and 1 base from J, with 14 bases between. The CDR3 is 15 residues long. The CDR3 coding sequence is TGTGCCAGCAGTTCGGACGGGAGTTGGTCCTACGAGCAGTACTTC. Translating gives CASSSDGSWSYEQYF.

The J gene is TRBJ1-3, the V gene TRBV5-1, with a tentative D call TRBD1 (5 bases). CDR1 is SGHRS and CDR2 is YFSETQ in the germline V gene. V was pared by 4 bases and J by 0 bases, with 17 bases between. The CDR3 runs to 17 residues. The CDR3 protein is CASSQRTGEYSGNTIYF. The CDR3 region has the DNA TGCGCCAGCAGCCAGCGGACGGGGGAATACTCTGGAAACACCATATATTTT.

The chain combines TRBV28 with TRBJ1-6; D uncertain. V dropped 5 bases and J dropped 7 bases, with 12 bases sitting between them. The CDR3 is 14 amino acids. The germline V gene has CDR1 MDHEN and CDR2 SYDVKM. The CDR3, as DNA: TGTGCCAGCAGTACTAATCGAGGGAATTCACCCCTCCACTTT. It yields the protein CASSTNRGNSPLHF. The whole variable domain, remainder taken from reference TRBV28 and TRBJ1-6, is DVKVTQSSRYLVKRTGEKVFLECVQDMDHENMFWYRQDPGLGLRLIYFSYDVKMKEKGDIPEGYSVSREKKERFSLILESASTNQTSMYLCASSTNRGNSPLHFGNGTRLTVT.

The rearrangement uses TRBV28 and TRBJ1-2, with D unclear. Germline loops: CDR1 MDHEN, CDR2 SYDVKM. With 2 bases removed from V and 8 bases from J, the gap between germline ends came to 21 bases. This CDR3 has 16 amino acids. The CDR3 loop reads CASSLRFTGRTVGYTF. CDR3 nucleotides: TGTGCCAGCAGTTTAAGGTTCACGGGGAGGACGGTCGGCTACACCTTC.

The gene calls are TRBV27 and TRBJ1-2, with D possibly matching TRBD1 (6 bases). Germline CDR1 is MNHEY and CDR2 is SMNVEV (reference sequence). CDR3 length: 16 residues. The V gene lost 0 bases and the J gene lost 4 bases, with 15 bases spanning the gap. CDR3 bases: TGTGCCAGCAGTTTATCGGCGGCAGGGGCTTTCTATGGCTACACCTTC. It codes for CASSLSAAGAFYGYTF.

V is TRBV27 and J is TRBJ2-7, with D maybe TRBD1 (5 bases). CDR1 MNHEY and CDR2 SMNVEV come from the germline V gene (reference sequence). The CDR3 is 15 amino acids. Trimming removed 0 bases at V and 2 bases at J, with 11 bases between. The CDR3 region has the DNA TGTGCCAGCAGTTTATCTGTTGGGGCCGCCTACGAGCAGTACTTC. This translates into CASSLSVGAAYEQYF.

The chain employs TRBV3-1 (or the pseudogene TRBV3-2) and TRBJ1-3; a possible D gene is TRBD1 (6 bases). The CDR3 is made up of 16 amino acids. Trimming pared 2 bases from V and 0 bases from J, leaving 11 bases between. In germline, CDR1 is LGHDT, CDR2 YNNKEL (reference sequence). In DNA, the CDR3 is TGTGCCAGCAGCCAACAACAGGGATTCTCTGGAAACACCATATATTTT. It encodes CASSQQQGFSGNTIYF.

This clone was seen only a few times. The chain's CDR3 is CSAGLAGVGETQYF. As DNA, the CDR3 is TGCAGCGCTGGACTAGCGGGAGTGGGGGAGACCCAGTACTTC. The V call is TRBV29-1, the J call TRBJ2-5, with 13 bases identical to TRBD2. The V gene end was trimmed by 7 bases and the J gene end by 5 bases; junction bases not matched to a gene: 7. The CDR3 has 14 amino acids. Germline loops: CDR1 SQVTM, CDR2 ANQGSEA.

The rearrangement links TRBV15 to TRBJ1-1; 10 positions agree with TRBD1. Germline V gives CDR1 LNHNV, CDR2 YYDKDF (reference sequence). This CDR3 is built from 16 residues. V trimming: 0 bases; J trimming: 1 base; junction bases outside the gene matches: 2. CDR3 in DNA: TGTGCCACCAGCAGAGAAGACAGGGGGCCGAACACTGAAGCTTTCTTT. Residues: CATSREDRGPNTEAFF.

The chain joins TRBV5-1 to TRBJ1-4, with D maybe TRBD1 (5 bases). Germline CDR1 SGHRS, CDR2 YFSETQ. V was shortened by 7 bases and J by 6 bases, with 13 bases between the two germline ends. The CDR3 is 13 amino acids. The CDR3 DNA reads as TGCGCCAGCCGTCTCGGGGGGGATGAAAAACTGTTTTTT. Protein product: CASRLGGDEKLFF.

This chain links TRBV7-9 with TRBJ2-1, with 8 bases lining up with TRBD2. V lost 6 bases, J lost 6 bases, and 4 bases stayed unmatched. Germline values: CDR1 SEHNR, CDR2 FQNEAQ (reference sequence). The CDR3 runs 13 residues. The CDR3 sequence: CASSGLAANEQFF. The CDR3 DNA follows: TGTGCCAGCAGTGGACTAGCTGCCAATGAGCAGTTCTTC. Using reference TRBV7-9 and TRBJ2-1 for the parts outside the CDR3, the full variable domain is DTGVSQNPRHKITKRGQNVTFRCDPISEHNRLYWYRQTLGQGPEFLTYFQNEAQLEKSRLLSDRFSAERPKGSFSTLEIQRTEQGDSAMYLCASSGLAANEQFFGPGTRLTVL.

CDR3 sequence: CASSLRTGDEQYF. The CDR3, as DNA: TGTGCCAGCTCACTCCGGACAGGGGATGAGCAGTACTTC. This chain uses TRBV18 with TRBJ2-7; 9 bases are a match to TRBD1. The germline V gene encodes CDR1 KGHSH and CDR2 LQKENI. The CDR3 is 13 amino acids. J lost 7 bases, V lost 4 bases, and 5 bases had no gene match.

The rearrangement uses TRBV11-2 and TRBJ2-7, with D tentatively TRBD1 (6 bases). The V gene lost 1 base and the J gene lost 1 base, with 8 bases spanning the gap. The germline gives CDR1 SGHAT, CDR2 FQNNGV. The CDR3 has 14 amino acids. As DNA, the CDR3 is TGTGCCAGCAGCTTAGCAGGACAGTCCTACGAGCAGTACGTC. Encoded protein: CASSLAGQSYEQYV.

This clone was observed a single time. The chain carries TRBV3-1 (or the pseudogene TRBV3-2) and TRBJ1-1; perhaps TRBD1 as D (6 bases). The CDR3 covers 14 residues. Trimming shortened V by 4 bases and J by 4 bases, and 13 bases separated the two germline ends. The V gene's germline CDR1 is LGHDT and CDR2 YNNKEL (reference sequence). Here the CDR3 reads CASSLSRGITEAFF. Here the CDR3 DNA reads TGTGCCAGCAGCCTCTCCAGGGGTATCACTGAAGCTTTCTTT.

The rearrangement links TRBV27 to TRBJ2-1; TRBD1 agrees at 9 bases. J gave up 7 bases and V 0 bases, and 10 bases lay outside the gene matches. CDR3 length: 17 residues. Germline CDR1 MNHEY, CDR2 SMNVEV (reference sequence). Here the CDR3 DNA reads TGTGCCAGCAGTTTATCGGGAAACAGGGGGCGGCTAAATGAGCAGTTCTTC. Translation gives CASSLSGNRGRLNEQFF.

This chain joins TRBV18 and TRBJ1-1; D remains ambiguous. Per germline, CDR1 KGHSH and CDR2 LQKENI. The CDR3 is 15 amino acids. Deletions cut 6 bases from V and 0 bases from J, with 14 bases between. CDR3 loop: CASSTTELVNTEAFF. CDR3 nucleotides: TGTGCCAGCTCCACAACAGAATTAGTGAACACTGAAGCTTTCTTT. The variable domain in full, with the rest retrieved from reference TRBV18 and TRBJ1-1, is NAGVMQNPRHLVRRRGQEARLRCSPMKGHSHVYWYRQLPEEGLKFMVYLQKENIIDESGMPKERFSAEFPKEGPSILRIQQVVRGDSAAYFCASSTTELVNTEAFFGQGTRLTVV.

This clone was picked up a small number of times. The chain is built from TRBV2 and TRBJ1-3; tentatively, D is TRBD1 (6 bases). The CDR3 runs 13 residues. CDR1 is SNHLY and CDR2 is FYNNEI in the germline V gene. V shed 11 bases and J shed 0 bases, with 11 bases lying between them. DNA for the CDR3: TGTGCCTGGACAGTCAACTCTGGAAACACCATATATTTT. Its protein is CAWTVNSGNTIYF.

The V and J genes are TRBV10-2 and TRBJ2-2; no definite D call. The CDR3 runs to 12 residues. With 7 bases removed from V and 0 bases from J, the gap between germline ends came to 3 bases. CDR1 WSHSY and CDR2 SAAADI come from the germline V gene. As DNA, the CDR3 is TGCGCCAGCACGGCGAACACCGGGGAGCTGTTTTTT. Translating gives CASTANTGELFF.

The gene calls are TRBV28 and TRBJ2-1, with a tentative D call TRBD1 (6 bases). V was pared by 3 bases and J by 9 bases, with 9 bases between. The germline gives CDR1 MDHEN, CDR2 SYDVKM. The CDR3 runs 12 residues. The CDR3: CASSFYRVEQFF. The CDR3 DNA sequence: TGTGCCAGCAGTTTTTACAGGGTTGAGCAGTTCTTC. Using reference TRBV28 and TRBJ2-1 for the parts outside the CDR3, the full variable domain is DVKVTQSSRYLVKRTGEKVFLECVQDMDHENMFWYRQDPGLGLRLIYFSYDVKMKEKGDIPEGYSVSREKKERFSLILESASTNQTSMYLCASSFYRVEQFFGPGTRLTVL.

This clone was seen a handful of times. The V call is TRBV2, the J call TRBJ2-1; TRBD2 matches 13 bases. The V gene's germline CDR1 is SNHLY and CDR2 FYNNEI. The V gene end was trimmed by 1 base and the J gene end by 6 bases; junction bases not matched to a gene: 3. The CDR3 has 16 residues. CDR3 sequence reads: CASSEVGTSGINEQFF. CDR3 nucleotide sequence: TGTGCCAGCAGTGAAGTCGGGACTAGCGGGATCAATGAGCAGTTCTTC.

This clone appeared a few times. The V and J genes are TRBV12-5 and TRBJ2-4; 8 bases align to TRBD2. The V segment lost 0 bases and the J segment 4 bases; nucleotides outside the gene matches: 5. The CDR3 consists of 16 residues. The germline CDR1 and CDR2 sequences are LGHNT and FRNRAP. The CDR3 loop is CASGLVEGLVKNIQYF. In DNA form, the CDR3 reads TGTGCTAGTGGTTTGGTAGAGGGACTAGTAAAAAACATTCAGTACTTC.

This clone appeared a few times. CDR3 loop: CASSVEGGSNQPQHF. The CDR3 nucleotides read TGTGCCAGCAGCGTAGAAGGGGGTAGCAATCAGCCCCAGCATTTT. This chain joins TRBV9 and TRBJ1-5; TRBD1 might be the D (6 bases). From germline, CDR1 is SGDLS and CDR2 YYNGEE. The ends were cut back, 0 bases at V and 0 bases at J, with 7 bases in the middle. There are 15 residues in the CDR3.

The chain employs TRBV6-5 and TRBJ2-5; tentative D call: TRBD2 (7 bases). This CDR3 is built from 15 residues. Per the germline V gene, CDR1 is MNHEY and CDR2 is SVGAGI. V lost 8 bases and J 6 bases, leaving 22 bases between the germline ends. Here the CDR3 reads CASSGGGAGAKTQYF. CDR3 bases: TGTGCCAGCTCGGGGGGCGGGGCGGGGGCGAAGACCCAGTACTTC.

The chain uses TRBV27 and TRBJ2-6; a possible D gene is TRBD1 (5 bases). Germline CDR1 MNHEY, CDR2 SMNVEV (reference sequence). This CDR3 is 17 amino acids long. The ends were cut back, 8 bases at V and 0 bases at J, with 17 bases in the middle. CDR3 residues: CASGRVSGNSGANVLTF. Here the CDR3 DNA reads TGTGCCAGCGGTAGAGTATCAGGGAACTCTGGGGCCAACGTCCTGACTTTC. Variable domain in full (rest from reference TRBV27 and TRBJ2-6): EAQVTQNPRYLITVTGKKLTVTCSQNMNHEYMSWYRQDPGLGLRQIYYSMNVEVTDKGDVPEGYKVSRKEKRNFPLILESPSPNQTSLYFCASGRVSGNSGANVLTFGAGSRLTVL.